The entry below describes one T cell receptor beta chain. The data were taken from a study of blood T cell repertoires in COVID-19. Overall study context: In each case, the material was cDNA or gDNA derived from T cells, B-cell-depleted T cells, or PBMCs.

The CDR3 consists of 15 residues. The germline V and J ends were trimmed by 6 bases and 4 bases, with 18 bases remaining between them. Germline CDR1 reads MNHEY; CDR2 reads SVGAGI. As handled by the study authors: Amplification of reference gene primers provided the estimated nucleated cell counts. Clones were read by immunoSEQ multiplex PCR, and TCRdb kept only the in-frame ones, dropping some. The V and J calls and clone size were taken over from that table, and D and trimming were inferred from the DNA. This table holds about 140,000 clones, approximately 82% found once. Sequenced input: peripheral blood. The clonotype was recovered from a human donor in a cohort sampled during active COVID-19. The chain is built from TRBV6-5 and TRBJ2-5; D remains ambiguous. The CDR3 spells CASRGAHLTRETQYF. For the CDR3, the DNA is TGTGCCAGCAGGGGCGCACACCTCACAAGAGAGACCCAGTACTTC.